A single sample gave rise to the 6 T cell receptor beta chains below, sequenced in a study of radiotherapy plus CTLA-4 blockade in lung cancer. Libraries were prepared by immunoSEQ multiplex PCR; TCRdb keeps only in-frame clonotypes and omits some of them. The sample holds around 90,000 clones, over 75% seen once. The sample consisted of peripheral blood, taken from a patient treated with radiotherapy plus ipilimumab. All receptors derive from a human donor with non-small cell lung cancer that progressed on radiotherapy plus ipilimumab.

This clone has just one count. V gene TRBV18 combines with J gene TRBJ2-1; 8 bases map to TRBD1. The trim removed 3 bases at V and 7 bases at J, leaving 8 bases unmatched. This CDR3 has 15 amino acids. Germline loops: CDR1 KGHSH, CDR2 LQKENI. This CDR3 is CASSPGQGVRNEQFF. The DNA of the CDR3 is TGTGCCAGCTCACCTGGACAGGGCGTCCGTAATGAGCAGTTCTTC.

The rearrangement links TRBV30 to TRBJ1-3; tentative D call: TRBD1 (5 bases). Trimming cost V 0 bases and J 14 bases, with 20 bases left between them. Germline CDR1 is GTSNPN and CDR2 is SVGIG (reference sequence). The length of the CDR3 is 14 residues. The CDR3 region has the DNA TGTGCCTGGAGTGTAGAGGCCAGGGCCCAAGGGTTATATTTT. It yields the protein CAWSVEARAQGLYF.

The chain combines TRBV9 with TRBJ2-5, with D maybe TRBD1 (5 bases). CDR1 SGDLS and CDR2 YYNGEE come from the germline V gene. CDR3 length: 14 residues. Trimming stripped 6 bases from V and 0 bases from J, with 12 bases between. The chain's CDR3 is CASTVGPYQETQYF. The CDR3 nucleotides are TGTGCCAGCACCGTGGGGCCATACCAAGAGACCCAGTACTTC.

V usage is TRBV4-3 and J usage is TRBJ1-6; D unresolved. The CDR3 sequence is 14 residues long. Germline V lookup: CDR1 LGHNA, CDR2 YSLEER. V shed 1 base and J shed 8 bases, with 9 bases lying between them. CDR3 coding DNA: TGCGCCAGCAGCCAAGCTAGTGGGTATTCACCCCTCCACTTT. This encodes CASSQASGYSPLHF.

The DNA of the CDR3 is TGTGCCAGCAGCCAAGAGGGGAATGGAGCGGGAGGGGGCACGCAGTATTTT. Encoded protein: CASSQEGNGAGGGTQYF. The chain joins TRBV4-2 to TRBJ2-3; 10 bases agree with TRBD2. Germline CDR1 and CDR2: LGHNA and YNFKEQ. The CDR3 length is 17 residues. V trimming: 0 bases; J trimming: 9 bases; junction bases outside the gene matches: 12.

The CDR3 sequence: CASSLDRRNEQYF. CDR3 nucleotides: TGTGCCAGCAGTTTGGACAGGAGGAACGAGCAGTACTTC. This rearrangement joins TRBV27 to TRBJ2-7, with 7 bases lining up with TRBD1. This CDR3 is built from 13 residues. The junction had 4 bases not matched to a gene; V was cut back by 3 bases and J by 5 bases. The germline CDR1 and CDR2 sequences are MNHEY and SMNVEV (reference sequence).